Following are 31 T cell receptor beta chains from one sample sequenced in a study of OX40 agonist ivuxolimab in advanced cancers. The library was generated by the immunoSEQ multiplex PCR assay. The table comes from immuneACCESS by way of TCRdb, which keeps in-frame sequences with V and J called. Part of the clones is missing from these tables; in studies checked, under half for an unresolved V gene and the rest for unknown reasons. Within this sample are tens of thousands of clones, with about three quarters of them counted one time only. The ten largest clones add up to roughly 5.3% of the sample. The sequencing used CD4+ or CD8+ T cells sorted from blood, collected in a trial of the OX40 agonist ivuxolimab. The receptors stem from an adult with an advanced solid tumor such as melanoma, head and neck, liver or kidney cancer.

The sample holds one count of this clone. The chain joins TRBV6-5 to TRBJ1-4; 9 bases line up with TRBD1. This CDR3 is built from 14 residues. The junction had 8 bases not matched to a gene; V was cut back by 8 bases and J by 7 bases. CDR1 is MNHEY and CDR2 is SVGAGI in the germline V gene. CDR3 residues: CASCTRTGVEKLFF. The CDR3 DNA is TGTGCCAGCTGTACGAGGACAGGGGTTGAAAAACTGTTTTTT.

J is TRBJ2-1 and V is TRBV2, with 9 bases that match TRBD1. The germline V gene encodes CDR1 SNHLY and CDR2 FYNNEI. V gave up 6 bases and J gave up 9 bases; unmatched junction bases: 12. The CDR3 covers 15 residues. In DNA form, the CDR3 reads TGTGCCAGCAGCCCCCGGACAGGGGATTGGAGTGAGCAGTTCTTC. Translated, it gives CASSPRTGDWSEQFF.

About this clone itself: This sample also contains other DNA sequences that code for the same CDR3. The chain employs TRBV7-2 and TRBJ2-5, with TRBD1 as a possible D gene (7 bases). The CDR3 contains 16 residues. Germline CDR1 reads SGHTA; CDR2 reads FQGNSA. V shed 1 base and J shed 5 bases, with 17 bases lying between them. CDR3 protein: CASSLGPGAGGETQYF. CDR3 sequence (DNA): TGTGCCAGCAGCTTAGGACCGGGGGCAGGGGGTGAGACCCAGTACTTC.

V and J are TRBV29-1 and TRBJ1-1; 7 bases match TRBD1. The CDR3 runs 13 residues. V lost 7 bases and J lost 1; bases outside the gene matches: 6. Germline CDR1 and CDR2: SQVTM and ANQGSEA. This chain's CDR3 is CSAEGQANTEAFF. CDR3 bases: TGCAGCGCCGAAGGACAGGCGAACACTGAAGCTTTCTTT.

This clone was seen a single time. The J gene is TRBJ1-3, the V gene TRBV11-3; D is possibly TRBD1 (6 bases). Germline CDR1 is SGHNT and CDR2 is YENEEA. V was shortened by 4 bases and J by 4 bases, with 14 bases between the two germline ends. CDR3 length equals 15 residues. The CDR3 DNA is TGTGCCAGCAGCTCGGGGGCTCTCGGCGGAAACACCATATATTTT. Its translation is CASSSGALGGNTIYF.

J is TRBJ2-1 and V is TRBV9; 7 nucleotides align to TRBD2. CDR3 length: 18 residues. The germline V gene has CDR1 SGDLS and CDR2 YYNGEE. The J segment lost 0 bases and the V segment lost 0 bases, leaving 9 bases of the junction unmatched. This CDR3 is CASSVVGSGLSSYNEQFF. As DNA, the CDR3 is TGTGCCAGCAGCGTAGTAGGTTCGGGACTAAGCTCCTACAATGAGCAGTTCTTC.

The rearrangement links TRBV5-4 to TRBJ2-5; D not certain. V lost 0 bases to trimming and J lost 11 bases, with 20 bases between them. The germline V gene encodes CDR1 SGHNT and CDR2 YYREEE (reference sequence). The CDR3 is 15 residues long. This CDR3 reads CASSLGRTGLEEQYF. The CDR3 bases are TGTGCCAGCAGCTTGGGTAGGACGGGCCTCGAGGAGCAGTACTTC.

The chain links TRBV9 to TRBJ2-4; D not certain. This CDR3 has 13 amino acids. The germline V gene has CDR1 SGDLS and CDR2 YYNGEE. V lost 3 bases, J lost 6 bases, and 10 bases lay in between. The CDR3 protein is CASSAGLGNIQYF. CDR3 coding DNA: TGTGCCAGCAGCGCGGGCTTGGGAAACATTCAGTACTTC. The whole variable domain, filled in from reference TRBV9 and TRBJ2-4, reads DSGVTQTPKHLITATGQRVTLRCSPRSGDLSVYWYQQSLDQGLQFLIQYYNGEERAKGNILERFSAQQFPDLHSELNLSSLELGDSALYFCASSAGLGNIQYFGAGTRLSVL.

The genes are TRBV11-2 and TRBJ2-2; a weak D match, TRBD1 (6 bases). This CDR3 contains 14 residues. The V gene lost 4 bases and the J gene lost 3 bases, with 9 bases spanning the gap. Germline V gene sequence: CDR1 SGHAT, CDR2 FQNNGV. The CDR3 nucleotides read TGTGCCAGCAGCTCCGGACAGTACACCGGGGAGCTGTTTTTT. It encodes CASSSGQYTGELFF.

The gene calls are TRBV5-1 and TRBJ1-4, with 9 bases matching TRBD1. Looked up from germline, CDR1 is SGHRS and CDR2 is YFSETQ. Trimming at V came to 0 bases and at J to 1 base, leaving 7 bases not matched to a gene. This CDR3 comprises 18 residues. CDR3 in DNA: TGCGCCAGCAGCTTGGGGAGACAGGGGGGAGTAACTAATGAAAAACTGTTTTTT. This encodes CASSLGRQGGVTNEKLFF.

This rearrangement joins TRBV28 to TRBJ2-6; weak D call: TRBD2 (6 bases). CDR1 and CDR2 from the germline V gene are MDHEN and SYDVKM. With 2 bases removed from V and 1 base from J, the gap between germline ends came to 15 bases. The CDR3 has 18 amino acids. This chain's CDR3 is CASSLRGGWVSGANVLTF. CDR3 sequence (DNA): TGTGCCAGCAGTTTACGTGGGGGGTGGGTGTCTGGGGCCAACGTCCTGACTTTC.

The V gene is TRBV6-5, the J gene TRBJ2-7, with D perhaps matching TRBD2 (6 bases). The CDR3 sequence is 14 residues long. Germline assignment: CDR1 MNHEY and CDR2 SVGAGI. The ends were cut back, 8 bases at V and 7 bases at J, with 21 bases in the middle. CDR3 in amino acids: CASSLLGAGGEQYF. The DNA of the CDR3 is TGTGCCAGCTCTCTCCTCGGGGCCGGAGGGGAGCAGTACTTC.

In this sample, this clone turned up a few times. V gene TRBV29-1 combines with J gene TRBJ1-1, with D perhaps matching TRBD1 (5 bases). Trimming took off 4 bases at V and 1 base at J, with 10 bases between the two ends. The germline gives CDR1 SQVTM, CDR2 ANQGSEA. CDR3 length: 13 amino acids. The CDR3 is CSVVRDGNTEAFF. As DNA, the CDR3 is TGCAGCGTTGTAAGGGACGGGAACACTGAAGCTTTCTTT.

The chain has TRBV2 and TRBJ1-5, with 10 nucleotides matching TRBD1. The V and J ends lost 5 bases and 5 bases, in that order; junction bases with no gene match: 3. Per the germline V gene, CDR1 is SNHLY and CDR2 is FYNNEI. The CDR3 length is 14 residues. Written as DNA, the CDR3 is TGTGCCAGCAGTTCGGACAGGGGGTATCAGCCCCAGCATTTT. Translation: CASSSDRGYQPQHF.

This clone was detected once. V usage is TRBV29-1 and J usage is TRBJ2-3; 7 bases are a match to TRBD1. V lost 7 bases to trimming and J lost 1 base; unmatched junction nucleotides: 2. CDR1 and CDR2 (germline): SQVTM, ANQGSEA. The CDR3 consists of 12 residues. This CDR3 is CSAGQGTDTQYF. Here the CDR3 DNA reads TGCAGCGCCGGACAGGGCACAGATACGCAGTATTTT.

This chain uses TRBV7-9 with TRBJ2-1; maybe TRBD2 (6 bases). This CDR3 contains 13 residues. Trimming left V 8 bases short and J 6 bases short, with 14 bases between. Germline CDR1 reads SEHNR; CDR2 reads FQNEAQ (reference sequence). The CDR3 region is CASSHGSPNEQFF. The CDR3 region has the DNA TGTGCCAGCTCCCACGGGAGTCCCAATGAGCAGTTCTTC.

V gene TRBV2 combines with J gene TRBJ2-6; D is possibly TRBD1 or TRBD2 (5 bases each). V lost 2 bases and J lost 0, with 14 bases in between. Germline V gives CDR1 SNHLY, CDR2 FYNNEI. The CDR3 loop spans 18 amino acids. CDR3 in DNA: TGTGCCAGCAGTGAACCACGGGACGTCTACTCTGGGGCCAACGTCCTGACTTTC. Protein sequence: CASSEPRDVYSGANVLTF.

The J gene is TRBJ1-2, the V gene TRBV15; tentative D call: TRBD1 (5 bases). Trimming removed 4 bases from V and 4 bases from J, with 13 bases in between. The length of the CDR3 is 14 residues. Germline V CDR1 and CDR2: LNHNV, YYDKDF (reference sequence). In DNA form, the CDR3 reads TGTGCCACCAGCATCGCCAGGCAGGGCTATGGCTACACCTTC. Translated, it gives CATSIARQGYGYTF.

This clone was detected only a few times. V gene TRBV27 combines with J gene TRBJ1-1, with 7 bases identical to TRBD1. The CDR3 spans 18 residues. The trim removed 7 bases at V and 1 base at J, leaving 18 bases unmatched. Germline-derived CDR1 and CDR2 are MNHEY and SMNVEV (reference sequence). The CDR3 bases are TGTGCCAGCACTCCAAATCTAGGACAGGAGACCCCGAACACTGAAGCTTTCTTT. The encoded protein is CASTPNLGQETPNTEAFF.

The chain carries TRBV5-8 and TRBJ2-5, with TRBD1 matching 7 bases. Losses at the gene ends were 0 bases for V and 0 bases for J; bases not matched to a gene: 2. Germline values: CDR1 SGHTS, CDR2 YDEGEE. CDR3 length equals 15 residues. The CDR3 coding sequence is TGTGCCAGCAGCTTGGCCAGGGGGTACCAAGAGACCCAGTACTTC. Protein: CASSLARGYQETQYF.

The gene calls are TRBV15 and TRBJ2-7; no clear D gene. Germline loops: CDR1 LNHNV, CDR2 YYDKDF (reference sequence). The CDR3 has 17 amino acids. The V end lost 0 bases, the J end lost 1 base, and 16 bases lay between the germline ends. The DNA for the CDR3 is TGTGCCACCAGCAGAGATTCGGCAGCAGAGGTTTCCTACGAGCAGTACTTC. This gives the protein CATSRDSAAEVSYEQYF.

The CDR3 sequence is CSALGTETQYF. In DNA, the CDR3 is TGCAGTGCCTTGGGAACTGAGACCCAGTACTTC. The chain has TRBV20-1 and TRBJ2-5; no firm D call. Germline CDR1 DFQATT, CDR2 SNEGSKA (reference sequence). V was shortened by 6 bases and J by 5 bases, with 10 bases between the two germline ends. The CDR3 contains 11 residues.

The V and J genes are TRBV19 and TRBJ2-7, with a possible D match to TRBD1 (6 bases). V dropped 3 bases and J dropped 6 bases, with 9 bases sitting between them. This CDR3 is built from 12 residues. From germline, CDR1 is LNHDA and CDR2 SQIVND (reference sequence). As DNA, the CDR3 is TGTGCCAGTAGTATGGGGGCGGCCGAGCAGTACTTC. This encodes CASSMGAAEQYF.

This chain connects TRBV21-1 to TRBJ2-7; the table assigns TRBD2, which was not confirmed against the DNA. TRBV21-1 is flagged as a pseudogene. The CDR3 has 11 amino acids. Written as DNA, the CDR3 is TGTGCCAGCAGCAAAGATCTCGAGCAGTACTTC. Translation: CASSKDLEQYF.

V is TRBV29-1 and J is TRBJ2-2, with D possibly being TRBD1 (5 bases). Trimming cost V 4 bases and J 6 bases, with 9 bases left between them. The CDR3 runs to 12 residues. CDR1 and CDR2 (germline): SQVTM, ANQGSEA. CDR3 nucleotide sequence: TGCAGCGTTGGCAGGGTTTCCGGGGAGCTGTTTTTT. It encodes CSVGRVSGELFF.

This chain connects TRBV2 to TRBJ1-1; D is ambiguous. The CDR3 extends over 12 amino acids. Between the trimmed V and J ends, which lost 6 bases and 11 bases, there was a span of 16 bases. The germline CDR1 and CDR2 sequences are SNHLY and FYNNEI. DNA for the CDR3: TGTGCCAGCAGACAAAGACCCAATGAGGCTTTCTTT. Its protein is CASRQRPNEAFF.

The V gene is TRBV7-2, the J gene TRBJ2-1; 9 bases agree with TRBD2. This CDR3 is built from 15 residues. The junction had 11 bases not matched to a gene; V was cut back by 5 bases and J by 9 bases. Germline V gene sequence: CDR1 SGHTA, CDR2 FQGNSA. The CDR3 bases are TGTGCCAGCAGCAAGGGACTAGCCCCGAGTGCTGAGCAGTTCTTC. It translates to CASSKGLAPSAEQFF.

The CDR3 protein is CASSLDGGELFF. CDR3 DNA sequence: TGTGCCAGCAGCCTAGATGGCGGGGAGCTGTTTTTT. This chain joins TRBV5-4 and TRBJ2-2; D is undetermined. CDR1 and CDR2 (germline): SGHNT, YYREEE (reference sequence). V lost 4 bases to trimming and J lost 7 bases, with 8 bases between them. This CDR3 region has 12 residues.

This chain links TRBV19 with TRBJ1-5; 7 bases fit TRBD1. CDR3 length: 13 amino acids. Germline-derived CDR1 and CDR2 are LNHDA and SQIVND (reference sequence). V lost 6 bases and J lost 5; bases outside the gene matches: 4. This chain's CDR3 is CASRGTAYQPQHF. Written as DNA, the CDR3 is TGTGCCAGTAGGGGGACAGCTTATCAGCCCCAGCATTTT.

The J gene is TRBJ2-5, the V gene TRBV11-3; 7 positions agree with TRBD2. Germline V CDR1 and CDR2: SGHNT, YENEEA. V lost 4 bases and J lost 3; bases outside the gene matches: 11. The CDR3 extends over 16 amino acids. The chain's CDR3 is CASSSPKAGTEETQYF. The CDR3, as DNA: TGTGCCAGCAGCTCCCCCAAAGCGGGGACTGAAGAGACCCAGTACTTC. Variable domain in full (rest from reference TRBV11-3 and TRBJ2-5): EAGVVQSPRYKIIEKKQPVAFWCNPISGHNTLYWYLQNLGQGPELLIRYENEEAVDDSQLPKDRFSAERLKGVDSTLKIQPAELGDSAVYLCASSSPKAGTEETQYFGPGTRLLVL.

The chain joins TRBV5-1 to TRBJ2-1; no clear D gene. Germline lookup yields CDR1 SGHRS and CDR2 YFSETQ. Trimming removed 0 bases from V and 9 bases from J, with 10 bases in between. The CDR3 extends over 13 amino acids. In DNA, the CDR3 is TGCGCCAGCAGCTTGGGCCTTAAGCCTGAGCAGTTCTTC. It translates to CASSLGLKPEQFF.